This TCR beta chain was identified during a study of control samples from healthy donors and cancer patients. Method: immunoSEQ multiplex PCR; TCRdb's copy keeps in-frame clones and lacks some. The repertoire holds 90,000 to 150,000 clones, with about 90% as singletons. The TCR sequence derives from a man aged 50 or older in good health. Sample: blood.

CDR3 nucleotide sequence: TGTGCCAGCACCCCGACCGGGAACTATGGCTACACCTTC. Protein: CASTPTGNYGYTF. V usage is TRBV5-8 and J usage is TRBJ1-2; D gene ambiguous. This CDR3 is built from 13 residues. Germline V gives CDR1 SGHTS, CDR2 YDEGEE. The V end was cut by 6 bases, the J end by 2 bases, with 11 bases between.